One and the same sample provided the 9 T cell receptor beta chains below, sequenced in a study of OX40 agonist ivuxolimab in advanced cancers. The protocol was immunoSEQ multiplex PCR, while the TCRdb copy is restricted to in-frame clones and leaves out a portion. This sample has 50,000 to 55,000 clones, with about 80% found just once. The sequences come from CD4+ or CD8+ T cells sorted from blood, collected in a trial of the OX40 agonist ivuxolimab. The receptors stem from an adult with an advanced solid tumor such as melanoma, head and neck, liver or kidney cancer.

This clone was observed a single time. The CDR3 coding sequence is TGTGCCAGCAGGGGTTTGTGGGGGACAGCAAATCAAGAGACCCAGTACTTC. It translates to CASRGLWGTANQETQYF. V gene TRBV28 combines with J gene TRBJ2-5; TRBD1 matches 7 bases. With V trimmed by 6 bases and J by 2 bases, 15 bases remained unmatched. This CDR3 is built from 17 residues. Germline assignment: CDR1 MDHEN and CDR2 SYDVKM. The full variable domain, with the rest looked up from reference TRBV28 and TRBJ2-5, is DVKVTQSSRYLVKRTGEKVFLECVQDMDHENMFWYRQDPGLGLRLIYFSYDVKMKEKGDIPEGYSVSREKKERFSLILESASTNQTSMYLCASRGLWGTANQETQYFGPGTRLLVL.

V usage is TRBV28 and J usage is TRBJ1-5; 9 nucleotides align to TRBD1. Germline V lookup: CDR1 MDHEN, CDR2 SYDVKM. This CDR3 is built from 16 residues. J was trimmed by 3 bases and V by 6 bases; bases with no gene match: 9. CDR3 loop: CASRLRGQGNNQPQHF. CDR3 nucleotide sequence: TGTGCCAGCAGGTTGAGGGGACAGGGCAACAATCAGCCCCAGCATTTT.

The CDR3 coding sequence is TGCGCCAGCAGCTTGGGCGACTACACAGATACGCAGTATTTT. It translates to CASSLGDYTDTQYF. This sequence joins TRBV5-1 and TRBJ2-3, with a weak D call TRBD2 (5 bases). CDR1 is SGHRS and CDR2 is YFSETQ in the germline V gene. CDR3 length: 14 residues. Trimming left V 0 bases short and J 2 bases short, with 7 bases between.

The chain carries TRBV18 and TRBJ2-5; D gene ambiguous. The germline V and J ends were trimmed by 2 bases and 3 bases, with 7 bases remaining between them. The length of the CDR3 is 13 residues. CDR1 KGHSH and CDR2 LQKENI come from the germline V gene. CDR3 in amino acids: CASSPGMEETQYF. The CDR3 region has the DNA TGTGCCAGCTCACCAGGGATGGAAGAGACCCAGTACTTC.

This rearrangement joins TRBV19 to TRBJ2-7, with TRBD1 matching over 7 bases. Germline lookup yields CDR1 LNHDA and CDR2 SQIVND (reference sequence). This CDR3 comprises 11 residues. The junction had 3 bases not matched to a gene; V was cut back by 8 bases and J by 5 bases. For the CDR3, the DNA is TGTGCCAGTGGGGACAGAGACGAGCAGTACTTC. Residues: CASGDRDEQYF.

This chain joins TRBV2 and TRBJ2-7; maybe TRBD2 (6 bases). V was shortened by 6 bases and J by 0 bases, with 12 bases between the two germline ends. Germline V gene lookup returns CDR1 SNHLY and CDR2 FYNNEI. This CDR3 is 14 amino acids long. The CDR3 DNA sequence: TGTGCCAGCAGGAGGGACTGGAGCTCCTACGAGCAGTACTTC. This gives the protein CASRRDWSSYEQYF.

The V and J genes are TRBV18 and TRBJ1-2, with D tentatively TRBD1 (5 bases). The CDR3 runs 16 residues. The germline V gene has CDR1 KGHSH and CDR2 LQKENI. V was clipped by 3 bases and J by 2 bases, with 16 bases between them. This CDR3 reads CASSPAGLAGNYGYTF. The CDR3 bases are TGTGCCAGCTCACCGGCAGGTTTGGCAGGGAACTATGGCTACACCTTC.

The gene calls are TRBV19 and TRBJ1-1; no firm D call. The CDR3 has 13 amino acids. The V end lost 6 bases, the J end lost 4 bases, and 12 bases lay between the germline ends. Germline values: CDR1 LNHDA, CDR2 SQIVND (reference sequence). The CDR3 DNA is TGTGCCAGTAGAGACGGGAGGAGCACTGAAGCTTTCTTT. Residues: CASRDGRSTEAFF.

This chain joins TRBV10-1 and TRBJ2-1; weak D call: TRBD2 (6 bases). Germline CDR1 and CDR2: WNHNN and SYGVQD (reference sequence). This CDR3 has 18 residues. The V end was cut by 0 bases, the J end by 0 bases, with 15 bases between. The CDR3 protein is CASSESWSYGSSYNEQFF. In nucleotides, the CDR3 is TGCGCCAGCAGTGAGTCCTGGTCTTACGGGAGCTCCTACAATGAGCAGTTCTTC.